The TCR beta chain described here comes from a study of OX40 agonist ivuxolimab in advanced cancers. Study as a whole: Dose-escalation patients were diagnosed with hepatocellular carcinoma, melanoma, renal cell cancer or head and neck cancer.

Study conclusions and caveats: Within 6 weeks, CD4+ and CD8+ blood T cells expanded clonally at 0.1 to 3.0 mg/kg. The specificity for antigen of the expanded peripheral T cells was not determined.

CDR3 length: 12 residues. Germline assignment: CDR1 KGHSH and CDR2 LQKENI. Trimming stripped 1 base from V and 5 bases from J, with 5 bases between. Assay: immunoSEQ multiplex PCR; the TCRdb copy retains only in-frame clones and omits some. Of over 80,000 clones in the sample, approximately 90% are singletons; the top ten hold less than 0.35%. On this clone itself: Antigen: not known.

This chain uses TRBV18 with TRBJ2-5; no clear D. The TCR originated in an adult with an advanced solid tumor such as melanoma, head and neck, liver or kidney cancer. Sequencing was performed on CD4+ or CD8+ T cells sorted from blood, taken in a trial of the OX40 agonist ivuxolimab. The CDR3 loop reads CASSPQTETQYF. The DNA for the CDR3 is TGTGCCAGCTCACCACAGACGGAGACCCAGTACTTC.